This T cell receptor (beta chain) was sequenced for a study of human T cells and chemical hapten exposure. Study-level results: Donor immune responses may differ from healthy people's, since all donors had alopecia.

Regarding time point: patch test 1, 2 weeks after DPC sensitization. Regarding treatment: therapeutic diphenylcyclopropenone sensitization with weekly scalp DPC. This clonotype came up many times. The antigen is unknown. TCRdb reprocessed the RACE reads with MiXCR, giving one entry per CDR3 protein. The repertoire includes 300,000 to 450,000 distinct CDR3 sequences, nearly 5% of them detected once, and 2% to 2.5% sits in the top ten. From germline, CDR1 is KGHSH and CDR2 LQKENI. V shed 5 bases and J shed 7 bases, with 15 bases lying between them. The CDR3 spans 14 residues. The gene calls are TRBV18 and TRBJ1-5, with a tentative D call TRBD1 (6 bases). The clonotype originates from a woman aged 45-65 years with alopecia areata. Some clones in this sample may be carry-over from other donors' samples. The material was whole blood, obtained in connection with sensitization to the hapten diphenylcyclopropenone (DPC). In DNA form, the CDR3 reads TGTGCCAGCTCAGCACAGGGATCTGGCCAGCCCCAGCATTTT. Protein sequence: CASSAQGSGQPQHF.